This T cell receptor (beta chain) was recovered during a study of T-cell reconstitution after alpha-beta-depleted transplantation in children. Germline CDR1 and CDR2: SGHNT and YENEEA. This CDR3 has 17 amino acids. Losses at the gene ends were 2 bases for V and 0 bases for J; bases not matched to a gene: 5. The table lists this clonotype with a few counts. This sample's TCRbeta library carried unique molecular identifier barcodes. TCRdb itself ran the PCR reads through MiXCR, one entry per CDR3 protein. Found here are over 400,000 distinct CDR3 sequences, around two fifths of them singletons; the top ten hold around a quarter.

The receptor comes from a girl under 10 years old with aplastic anemia, due to receive a stem cell transplant. The chain employs TRBV11-3 and TRBJ2-3; 10 nucleotides line up with TRBD2. Sample: PBMCs, taken before TCRalphabeta/CD19-depleted stem cell transplant. The CDR3 here is CASSLTAGGPSTDTQYF. The CDR3 DNA sequence: TGTGCCAGCAGCTTAACAGCGGGAGGGCCAAGCACAGATACGCAGTATTTT. Filled out from reference TRBV11-3 and TRBJ2-3, the complete variable domain reads EAGVVQSPRYKIIEKKQPVAFWCNPISGHNTLYWYLQNLGQGPELLIRYENEEAVDDSQLPKDRFSAERLKGVDSTLKIQPAELGDSAVYLCASSLTAGGPSTDTQYFGPGTRLTVL.